The rows below give T cell receptor beta chains drawn from one sample of a study of identical twins. TCRdb fed the 5' RACE reads into MiXCR, producing one record per CDR3 protein. The data contain approximately 350,000 distinct CDR3 sequences, 9% to 15% of them singletons. The data also belong to a second study, concerning yellow fever vaccine responses in identical twins.

Material for sequencing was CD8+ T cells sorted from blood. Receptors were obtained from a woman under 30 in good health. CDR3s include the opening cysteine and the closing phenylalanine or tryptophan. Each record gives: clone size, V gene, CDR3 length, J gene, D gene, CDR3 protein, CDR3 DNA. D genes are given only for firm matches. Only part of the rows carry a size: once, few, many, or a class if the clone is expanded.

>many|TRBV5-1|16|TRBJ2-1|TRBD2
CASSLPPGLAGAEQFF
TGCGCCAGCAGCTTGCCCCCGGGACTAGCGGGTGCTGAGCAGTTCTTC
>few|TRBV24-1|15|TRBJ2-5|TRBD2
CATSGSAGGQETQYF
TGTGCCACCAGTGGCTCAGCGGGGGGACAAGAGACCCAGTACTTC
>few|TRBV12-3/TRBV12-4|14|TRBJ1-6|NA
CASSTQAHNSPLHF
TGTGCCAGCAGCACACAGGCCCATAATTCACCCCTCCACTTT
>few|TRBV7-9|13|TRBJ2-3|TRBD2
CASTGGGRVTQYF
TGTGCCAGCACCGGGGGGGGGCGCGTTACGCAGTATTTT
>few|TRBV15|14|TRBJ2-1|NA
CATTPGQGFNEQFF
TGTGCCACCACCCCGGGACAAGGATTCAATGAGCAGTTCTTC
>few|TRBV24-1|14|TRBJ2-1|NA
CATSDPPVYNEQFF
TGTGCCACCAGTGATCCGCCAGTGTACAATGAGCAGTTCTTC
>once|TRBV7-6|16|TRBJ2-3|TRBD1
CASSQRTGESTDTQYF
TGTGCCAGCAGCCAGCGGACAGGTGAAAGCACAGATACGCAGTATTTT
>NA|TRBV28|14|TRBJ2-7|TRBD1
CASSPPDRGGRQYF
TGTGCCAGCAGTCCCCCCGACAGGGGAGGTCGGCAGTACTTC
>NA|TRBV12-5|16|TRBJ2-7|TRBD2
CASGSTQAGASYEQYF
TGTGCTAGTGGTTCCACCCAAGCGGGGGCCTCCTACGAGCAGTACTTC
>NA|TRBV19|14|TRBJ2-7|NA
CASSIGDTTYEQYF
TGTGCCAGTAGTATAGGGGACACGACCTACGAGCAGTACTTC
>many|TRBV7-9|16|TRBJ2-7|TRBD2
CASRPPGGTFGGEQYF
TGTGCCAGCAGGCCCCCGGGAGGTACCTTTGGGGGCGAGCAGTACTTC
>many|TRBV20-1|14|TRBJ2-5|NA
CSASWGPSIETQYF
TGCAGTGCTAGTTGGGGCCCCAGCATTGAGACCCAGTACTTC
>NA|TRBV7-7|16|TRBJ2-5|TRBD2
CASSLGPGGVGETQYF
TGTGCCAGCAGCTTAGGACCGGGAGGTGTTGGGGAGACCCAGTACTTC
>NA|TRBV28|12|TRBJ2-1|TRBD1
CASSIGTAEQFF
TGTGCCAGCAGTATAGGGACAGCCGAGCAGTTCTTC
>NA|TRBV4-1|15|TRBJ2-3|TRBD1
CASSRGTGVTDTQYF
TGCGCCAGCAGCCGTGGGACAGGGGTGACAGATACGCAGTATTTT
>NA|TRBV7-8|17|TRBJ2-1|NA
CASSLAGRSMTYNEQFF
TGTGCCAGCAGCTTAGCAGGTCGAAGTATGACCTACAATGAGCAGTTCTTC
>NA|TRBV15|14|TRBJ2-3|NA
CATSRVGFTDTQYF
TGTGCCACCAGCAGAGTGGGTTTCACAGATACGCAGTATTTT
>few|TRBV5-1|18|TRBJ2-1|TRBD2
CASSLGLAGKFSYNEQFF
TGCGCCAGCAGCTTGGGACTAGCGGGAAAATTCTCCTACAATGAGCAGTTCTTC
>NA|TRBV11-1|20|TRBJ2-2|TRBD1
CASSSEAVGQGALNTGELFF
TGTGCCAGCAGCTCGGAGGCTGTAGGACAGGGGGCACTCAACACCGGGGAGCTGTTTTTT